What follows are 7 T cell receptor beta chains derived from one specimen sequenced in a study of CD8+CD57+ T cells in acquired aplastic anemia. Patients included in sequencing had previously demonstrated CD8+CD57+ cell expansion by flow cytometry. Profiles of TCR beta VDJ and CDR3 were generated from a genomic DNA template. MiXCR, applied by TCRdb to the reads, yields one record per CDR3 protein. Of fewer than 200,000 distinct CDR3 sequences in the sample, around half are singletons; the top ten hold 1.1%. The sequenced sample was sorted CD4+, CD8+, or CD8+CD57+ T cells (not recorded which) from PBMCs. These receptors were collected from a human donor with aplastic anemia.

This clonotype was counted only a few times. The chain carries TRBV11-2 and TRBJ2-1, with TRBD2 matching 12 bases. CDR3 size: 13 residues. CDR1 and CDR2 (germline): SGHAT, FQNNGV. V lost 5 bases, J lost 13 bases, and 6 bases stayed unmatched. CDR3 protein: CASSAGLAGSQFF. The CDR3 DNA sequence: TGTGCCAGCAGCGCGGGACTAGCGGGTTCTCAGTTCTTC.

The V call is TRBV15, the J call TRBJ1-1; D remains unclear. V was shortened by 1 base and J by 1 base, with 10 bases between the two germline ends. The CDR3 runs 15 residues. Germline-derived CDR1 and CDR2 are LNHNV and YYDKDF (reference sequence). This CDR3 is CATSRVDRPNTEAFF. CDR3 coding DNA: TGTGCCACCAGCAGAGTGGACCGCCCGAACACTGAAGCTTTCTTT.

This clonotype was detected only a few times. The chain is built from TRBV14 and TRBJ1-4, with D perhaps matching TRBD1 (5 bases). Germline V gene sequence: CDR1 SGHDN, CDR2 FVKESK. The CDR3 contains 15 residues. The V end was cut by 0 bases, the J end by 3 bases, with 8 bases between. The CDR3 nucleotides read TGTGCCAGCAGCCAAGAACAGGTGCCTAATGAAAAACTGTTTTTT. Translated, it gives CASSQEQVPNEKLFF.

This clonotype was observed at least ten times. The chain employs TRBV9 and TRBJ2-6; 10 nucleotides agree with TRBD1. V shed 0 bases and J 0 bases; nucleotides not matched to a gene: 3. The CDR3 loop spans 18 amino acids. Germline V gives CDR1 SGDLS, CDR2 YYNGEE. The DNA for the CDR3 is TGTGCCAGCAGCGTAGTAGGACAGGGGGTCTCTGGGGCCAACGTCCTGACTTTC. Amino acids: CASSVVGQGVSGANVLTF.

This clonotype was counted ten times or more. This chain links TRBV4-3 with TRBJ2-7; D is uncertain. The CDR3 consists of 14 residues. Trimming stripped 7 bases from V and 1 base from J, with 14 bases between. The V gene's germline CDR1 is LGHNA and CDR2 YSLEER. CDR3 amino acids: CASKQSTTSYEQYF. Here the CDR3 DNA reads TGCGCCAGCAAGCAGAGTACTACGTCCTACGAGCAGTACTTC.

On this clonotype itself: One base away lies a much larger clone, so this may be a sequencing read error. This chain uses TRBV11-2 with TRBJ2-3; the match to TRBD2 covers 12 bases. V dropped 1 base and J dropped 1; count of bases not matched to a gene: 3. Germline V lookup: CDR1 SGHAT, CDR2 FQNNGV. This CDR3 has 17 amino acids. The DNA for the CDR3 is TGTGCCAGCAGCTTAGGACTAGCGGGGGCACGCACAGATACGCAGTATTTT. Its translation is CASSLGLAGARTDTQYF.

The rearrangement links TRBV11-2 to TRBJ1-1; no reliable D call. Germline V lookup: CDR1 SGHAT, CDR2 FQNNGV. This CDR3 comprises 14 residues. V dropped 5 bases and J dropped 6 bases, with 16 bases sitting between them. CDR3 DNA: TGTGCCAGCAGCCCAATCAACCCCGGTTCTGAAGCTTTCTTT. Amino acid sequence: CASSPINPGSEAFF.